This TCR beta chain was identified during a study of T cell repertoires in cytomegalovirus infection. A single count supports this clonotype. What it binds is unknown. Per the germline V gene, CDR1 is MDHEN and CDR2 is SYDVKM. The CDR3 is 16 amino acids. V trimming: 9 bases; J trimming: 2 bases; junction bases outside the gene matches: 16. Whole-study results and caveats: Summed public TCR beta family frequency identified CMV carriers bearing the relevant HLA. The ex vivo response showed dominance by HLA-C-restricted CMV-specific TCR beta clonotypes.

A single record per CDR3 protein comes from TCRdb applying MiXCR to the reads. This table holds a few hundred thousand distinct CDR3 sequences, about a sixth found once. The clonotype was recovered from a human donor in good health (CMV status not recorded). Some clones in this sample may be carry-over from other donors' samples. The source material was PBMCs. V is TRBV28 and J is TRBJ2-7; 7 nucleotides line up with TRBD1. The chain's CDR3 is CARPNLRQGLTYEQYF. The CDR3 DNA sequence: TGTGCCAGACCAAACCTCAGACAGGGTCTCACCTACGAGCAGTACTTC.